This T cell receptor beta chain was captured by sequencing in a study of cytomegalovirus exposure and HLA in healthy donors (dated by TCRdb to the late 2010s). In terms of the full investigation: In an earlier analysis of fewer than 750 of the donors, around 300 Gb of sequence data and 120 million or so unique TCR beta sequences from about 179 million T cells were reported. An early release covering roughly 640 HLA-typed donors comprised 250 to 350 gigabases of sequencing data and 65 million to 100 million unique TCR sequences. The genetic ancestry cluster associated with self-reported Caucasian donors included about 81% of the 300 to 450 genotyped donors. The study aimed to test whether cataloging public T cell receptors could reveal signatures of past pathogen exposure. Using immunosequencing, the study profiled T cell repertoires from fewer than 700 subjects and related those repertoires to cytomegalovirus serostatus. Along with the roughly 670-subject first cohort, a separate validation cohort of more than 90 different subjects was used. High-throughput TCR immunosequencing, statistical association of individual TCRs with disease status, and machine learning were combined to predict cytomegalovirus infection status. In a later analysis, previously published TCR beta repertoires from hundreds of donors were re-analyzed and high-resolution HLA genotyping was added so that TCR occurrence patterns could be studied. The later analysis used no new phenotypic data to find candidate immune exposures, relying instead on TCR beta sequences and their occurrence across donors. An earlier analysis of approximately 580 of the donors used high-throughput TCR beta sequencing to judge whether each TCR beta V gene segment behaved as functional or pseudogenic. Donor age, sex, ethnicity and CMV serostatus were compiled together with the repertoire data. In a later genetic analysis, genome-wide SNP genotypes for about 55% of the 666 donors were used, and that subset was treated as a discovery cohort. All discovery cohort repertoires had been generated on a single sequencing platform. Both class I and class II loci were covered by HLA typing, at four-digit resolution. Typing coverage differed by locus: A, B, C, DRB1 and DQB1 were typed in roughly 620-640 donors, DQA1 in 500 to 550, DPA1 in around 600, and DPB1 in approximately 450. Because of strong linkage in the cohort, four or five DR-DQ haplotypes were treated as single units for association and clustering. On average, around 200,000 unique TCR beta nucleotide sequences were sequenced per donor among 350 to 400 genotyped donors of the cohort, with roughly 18% of those sequences being non-productive.

From the germline V gene, CDR1 is SGHAT and CDR2 is FQNNGV. The CDR3, from cysteine to phenylalanine, totals 19 residues. Of all the DNA, just the CDR3 is kept, 57 bases in frame from base 1. For this chain, trimming is 5 bases at the V end and 1 base at the J end, and the number of junction bases without a gene match is 13. Summary of the overall study and its limitations: Only TCR beta chains were sequenced in this cohort, and the absence of alpha or paired-chain data limited detectable features. An association between a missense DCLRE1C variant and V-gene and J-gene trimming of TCR beta chains was found in a later genetic analysis and replicated in an independent cohort. In an earlier analysis of some 550 of the donors, most TCR beta V segments were observed in productive rearrangements about 87% or about 30% of the time, broadly matching IMGT annotations. Correlated functional status among segregating V segments might reflect linkage disequilibrium, but an unknown experimental factor could not be ruled out. Because HLA typing was unavailable for some donors at each locus, only the typed subset was used in association tests. Most CMV-associated TCR beta chains appeared to be HLA-restricted in a later analysis, and the HLA associations seemed to be driven largely by CMV exposure. When HLA alleles, especially DR and DQ, strongly co-occurred, TCR associations were difficult to assign to individual alleles. The authors suggested that the approach could potentially be generalized to other disease states and immunological phenotypes. The only immune exposure information available for the cohort was CMV serostatus. A later analysis associated 15,000 to 20,000 TCR beta sequences with specific HLA alleles at a false discovery rate of 0.05. A further reported finding was that TCR beta sequences accurately predicted the HLA-A and HLA-B alleles for most subjects in the first cohort. Because counts were too low, around 17 rarely observed V segments, including chromosome 9 orphons, were left out of the earlier analysis of 587 of the donors. Across donors, most TCR sequences were observed very rarely, whereas some public TCRs were present in many individuals. A later analysis found that TCR association rates varied across HLA loci, with DRB1 alleles showing the most associated TCRs and HLA-C alleles the fewest. In a later analysis, several top co-occurrence clusters were reported to appear linked to parvovirus B19, influenza, CMV and Epstein-Barr virus. Sequencing depth was assumed to be roughly uniform across donors in the presence/absence analyses, though that assumption may not hold. The study listed 150 to 200 TCR beta chains as associated with cytomegalovirus. Compared with the roughly 670-donor mean, donors in an Asian-associated ancestry cluster had fewer N-insertions in productive TCRs, according to a later genetic analysis. Some IMGT-functional V segments, including TRBV6-2 and TRBV6-3, could not be told apart with the 87-base-pair reads, so those segments were excluded. The sequencing pipeline was judged likely to have produced a cluster of highly shared sequence variants as a technical artifact. In a later analysis, HLA-associated TCR beta chains were found to be more clonally expanded and to have lower generation probabilities than equally common non-associated chains. A few of the identified cytomegalovirus-associated TCR beta chains were confirmed in vitro to be specific for cytomegalovirus antigens. The classifier was reported to diagnose cytomegalovirus status with high specificity and sensitivity in both the original cohort and the validation cohort.

In total, approximately 690 healthy bone marrow donors made up the cohort. Cohort members were all nominally healthy when sampled, although unrecorded immune exposures were likely present. The donor tested CMV seronegative, placing the donor among the 300 to 400 seronegative members of the cohort. Every donor gave a peripheral blood sample, and the peripheral blood mononuclear cells from that sample were used for TCR beta sequencing. Genomic DNA extraction from the blood cell samples was performed with the Qiagen DNeasy Blood Extraction Kit. Preparation of the library involved the immunoSEQ multiplex PCR assay. For the multiplex PCR, a mixture combining 60 forward primers for TCR Vbeta segments and 13 reverse primers for TCR Jbeta segments was used. The CDR3 region of rearranged TCR beta genes was amplified from genomic DNA by a multiplex PCR assay. The amplified TCR beta libraries were sequenced on the Illumina HiSeq System as 87-base-pair reads. Per the source publication's procedure: Across the roughly 640 repertoires, a later analysis counted tens of millions of unique TCR beta chains, 8.5 million to 12 million of which were shared by at least two donors. Raw reads were error-corrected and collapsed into unique sequences with a nearest-neighbor algorithm that merged closely related sequences to remove PCR and sequencing errors. Alignment of CDR3 sequences to IMGT reference sequences was used to assign V, D and J gene segments. For a sequence to be retained, a match of at least six nucleotides to both a V gene segment and a J gene segment was required. A rearrangement was called productive if the CDR3 had no stop codons and remained in frame with V and J, and every other rearrangement was called non-productive. Following IMGT convention, CDR3 was defined as the stretch from the second conserved V-encoded cysteine to the conserved J-encoded phenylalanine. Sequences without an unambiguous match to a single V gene segment were excluded from the earlier analysis of a few hundred of the donors. In an earlier analysis of approximately 590 of the donors, a V segment was called functional when productive rearrangements were above 56.7%, and segregating when the standard deviation between donors exceeded 5%. A statistical classification framework was developed to diagnose cytomegalovirus status using the catalog of TCR beta chain sequences. In a later analysis, TCR nucleotide sequences were compared against IMGT/GENE-DB human TR gene sequences so that V and J genes could be assigned. A later analysis assigned CDR3 sequences and most-parsimonious VDJ recombination scenarios with the TCRdist pipeline. In a later analysis, every TCR beta chain was defined by the combination of its CDR3 amino acid sequence and its V-gene family, and reads without a unique V-gene family were dropped. In a later analysis, 450 to 600 highly shared, low-generation-probability nucleotide sequences were removed to address suspected cross-contamination and a sequencing artifact. A later analysis calculated a clonal expansion index for each public chain from normalized within-repertoire ranks of inferred template counts. In a later analysis, generation probabilities were computed with a VDJ recombination model fitted to out-of-frame rearrangements, and the resulting probabilities were checked against IGoR. In a later analysis, TCR-TCR, TCR-HLA and TCR-CMV co-occurrence was scored with hypergeometric tests, and a repertoire-size bias correction was applied to TCR pairs. To estimate false discovery rates, a later analysis permuted the HLA or CMV assignments 20 times. In a later analysis, co-occurring TCRs were grouped using DBSCAN, with TCRdist sequence similarity added in when clustering inside HLA-allele-positive subsets. Repertoires with fewer than 30,000 or more than 120,000 public chains, plus five repertoires with anomalous nucleotide sharing, were excluded from co-occurrence clustering. TCRdb obtained this table from immuneACCESS and retained in-frame rearrangements with V and J assigned. These tables miss some clones; where compared with another copy, unresolved V genes account for less than half of the shortfall, and the remainder is unexplained. The DNA gave D and trimming, while V, J and clone size come from that table. For this sample the table gives roughly 120,000 clones, of which 80% were detected only once. The ten largest clones represent 5% to 6% of the sample.

Of note for this clone: There is no known antigen for this receptor. Base qualities are not provided; no much larger clone lies one nucleotide away.

The chain is assembled from TRBV11-2 and TRBJ2-2; TRBD1 aligns with 10 central bases. Material: PBMCs. The TCR was taken from a man between 25 and 39 years old in good health and CMV-seronegative. The CDR3 reads as follows: CASSQFRDRGPVNTGELFF. The bases are TGTGCCAGCAGCCAATTCCGGGACAGGGGTCCAGTGAACACCGGGGAGCTGTTTTTT.